Below are 7 T cell receptor beta chains sequenced from a single sample in a study of vaccination and CD4 T cells after COVID-19. What these receptors recognize is not known. As to treatment: roughly 10-day PBMC culture with coronavirus spike peptide pools or control peptides (ViraFEST assay). Gathered ahead of the COVID-19 pandemic (2011-2018) were the CD4+ T cells of the unexposed donor. The Oncomine TCR Beta short-read assay was what sequenced the DNA obtained from cultured CD4+ T cells. A single record per CDR3 protein comes from TCRdb applying MiXCR to the PCR reads. The table includes roughly 7,400 distinct CDR3 sequences, 35% to 45% detected once. The sample was CD4+ T cells from blood, cultured in vitro. Receptors originate from a human donor in good health.

This clonotype showed up just a few times. This sequence joins TRBV10-3 and TRBJ1-2, with 11 bases identical to TRBD1. V was pared by 6 bases and J by 8 bases, with 8 bases of the junction left unmatched. Germline-derived CDR1 and CDR2 are ENHRY and SYGVKD. This CDR3 is 14 amino acids long. DNA for the CDR3: TGTGCCATCAGCGGACAGGGGGCGACAGTCGGCTACACCTTC. It yields the protein CAISGQGATVGYTF.

V gene TRBV27 combines with J gene TRBJ2-1; 9 nucleotides align to TRBD2. Germline lookup yields CDR1 MNHEY and CDR2 SMNVEV (reference sequence). The CDR3 is 16 amino acids. V shed 6 bases and J 6 bases; nucleotides not matched to a gene: 12. Here the CDR3 reads CASRFGVAGGGNEQFF. The CDR3 DNA reads as TGTGCCAGCAGGTTCGGGGTCGCGGGAGGGGGCAATGAGCAGTTCTTC.

The CDR3: CASSPHQGMGGETQYF. The CDR3 coding sequence is TGTGCCAGCAGTCCTCACCAGGGGATGGGGGGAGAGACCCAGTACTTC. The chain links TRBV27 to TRBJ2-5; tentatively, D is TRBD1 or TRBD2 (6 bases each). Germline-derived CDR1 and CDR2 are MNHEY and SMNVEV (reference sequence). The CDR3 runs to 16 residues. Trimming took off 5 bases at V and 4 bases at J, with 20 bases between the two ends.

On this clonotype: The junction shows a germline mismatch at one end, possibly a read error. The V gene is TRBV19, the J gene TRBJ1-1; TRBD1 matches at 8 bases. The CDR3 is 16 amino acids. Germline CDR1 and CDR2: LNHDA and SQIVND (reference sequence). The chain's CDR3 is CASSLRGLTLKTEAFF. The CDR3 coding sequence is TGTGCCAGTAGCCTCAGGGGGCTTACGTTGAAAACTGAAGCTTTCTTT.

The chain couples TRBV12-3 or TRBV12-4 to TRBJ1-2, with D perhaps matching TRBD1 (6 bases). The CDR3 totals 14 residues. Trimming pared 5 bases from V and 8 bases from J, leaving 18 bases between. DNA of the CDR3: TGTGCCAGCAGTCCTTACGAGGGGGGAATAGGCTACACCTTC. Translating gives CASSPYEGGIGYTF.

This rearrangement joins TRBV6-1 to TRBJ1-5, with TRBD1 as a possible D gene (6 bases). Trimming removed 4 bases from V and 10 bases from J, with 17 bases in between. Germline V lookup: CDR1 MNHNS, CDR2 SASEGT. The CDR3 extends over 14 amino acids. In DNA, the CDR3 is TGTGCCAGCAGTGCACAGGGACTGGGGGGACCCCAGCATTTT. Translated, it gives CASSAQGLGGPQHF.

V usage is TRBV6-1 and J usage is TRBJ1-2; D is uncertain. The CDR3 extends over 14 amino acids. The germline V gene has CDR1 MNHNS and CDR2 SASEGT. V was cut by 5 bases and J by 6 bases, with 16 bases left in between. CDR3 in amino acids: CASSREPGPHGYTF. In DNA, the CDR3 is TGTGCCAGCAGTCGGGAGCCCGGCCCCCATGGCTACACCTTC.